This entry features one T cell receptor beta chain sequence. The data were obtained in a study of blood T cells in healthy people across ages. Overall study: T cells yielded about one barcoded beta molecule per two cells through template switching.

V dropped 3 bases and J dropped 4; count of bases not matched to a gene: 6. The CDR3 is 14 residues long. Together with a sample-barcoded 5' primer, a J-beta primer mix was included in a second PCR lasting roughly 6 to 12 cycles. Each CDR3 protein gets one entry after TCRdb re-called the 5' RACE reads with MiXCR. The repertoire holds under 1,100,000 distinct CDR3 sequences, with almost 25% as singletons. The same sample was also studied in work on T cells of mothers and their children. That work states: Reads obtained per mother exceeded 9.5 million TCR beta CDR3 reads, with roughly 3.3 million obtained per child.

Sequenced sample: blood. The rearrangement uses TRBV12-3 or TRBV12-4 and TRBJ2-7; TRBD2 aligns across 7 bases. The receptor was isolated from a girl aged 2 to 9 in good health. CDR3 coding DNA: TGTGCCAGCAGTTTCCGGGGGGATCGGTACGAGCAGTACTTC. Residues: CASSFRGDRYEQYF.